Ten or more counts support the clone carrying this T cell receptor (beta chain). This sample is part of a study of regulatory T cells in long-lasting Graves disease. To make TCR beta libraries, researchers used iRepertoire HTBI primers and Arm-PCR of CDR3 regions. TCRdb reanalysed the multiplex PCR reads using MiXCR and keeps one entry per CDR3 protein. Found here are approximately 560,000 distinct CDR3 sequences, around 15% of them singletons; the top ten hold around 12%. After removal of 10 bases from V and 11 bases from J, the junction contained 19 bases not matched to a gene. Germline lookup yields CDR1 MDHEN and CDR2 SYDVKM. The CDR3 sequence is 14 residues long. Time point indicated: newly diagnosed GD, antithyroid drugs for less than 3 months. From PBMCs, RNA was extracted and then used to make the TCR library. The sample was also reused in another study, on T cells in Graves' hyperthyroidism and ophthalmopathy.

The V call is TRBV28, the J call TRBJ2-7; TRBD1 matches at 8 bases. The material was peripheral blood mononuclear cells (PBMCs), obtained at new diagnosis, from a patient treated with antithyroid drugs. This receptor was obtained from a man younger than 35 with Graves disease. The chain's CDR3 is CATKPGQASGEEYF. The CDR3 DNA sequence: TGTGCCACCAAACCGGGACAGGCTTCTGGAGAGGAGTACTTC.